This T cell receptor (beta chain) appears in the sequencing data of a study of cytomegalovirus exposure and HLA in healthy donors. Study-wide results and limits: According to a subsequent analysis, TCR clusters from the first cohort were inclined to appear together in the 110 or so validation repertoires. Both high specificity and high sensitivity reportedly marked the classifier's diagnosis of cytomegalovirus status. Most TCR sequences showed up rarely, but some public TCRs showed up in many donors. According to the study, 150 to 200 TCR beta chains were cytomegalovirus-associated.

This CDR3 comprises 13 residues. V was pared by 2 bases and J by 8 bases, with 10 bases between. CDR1 and CDR2 (germline): LNHDA, SQIVND (reference sequence). This table comes from immunoSEQ multiplex PCR, and its TCRdb copy is limited to in-frame clones, with some not included. The sample lists 90,000 to 150,000 clones, under 90% occurring once. To note about this clone: Its target is not known.

The sequence was collected from a woman in her twenties or thirties in good health and CMV-seronegative. The chain carries TRBV19 and TRBJ2-1; D possibly corresponds to TRBD1 (5 bases). The sample was PBMCs. The CDR3 DNA is TGTGCCAGTAGTATACAGGGAATGGATGAGCAGTTCTTC. This codes for CASSIQGMDEQFF.